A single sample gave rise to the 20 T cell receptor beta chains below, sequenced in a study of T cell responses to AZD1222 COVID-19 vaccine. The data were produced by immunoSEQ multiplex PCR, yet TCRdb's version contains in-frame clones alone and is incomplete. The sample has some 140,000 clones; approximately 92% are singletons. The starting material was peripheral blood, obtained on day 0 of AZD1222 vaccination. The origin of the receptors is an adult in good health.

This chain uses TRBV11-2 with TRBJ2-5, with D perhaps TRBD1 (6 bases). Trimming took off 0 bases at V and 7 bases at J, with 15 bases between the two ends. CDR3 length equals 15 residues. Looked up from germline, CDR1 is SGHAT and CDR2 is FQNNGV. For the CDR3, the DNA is TGTGCCAGCAGCTTAGAGACAGGTCCTTTCGTGACCCAGTACTTC. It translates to CASSLETGPFVTQYF.

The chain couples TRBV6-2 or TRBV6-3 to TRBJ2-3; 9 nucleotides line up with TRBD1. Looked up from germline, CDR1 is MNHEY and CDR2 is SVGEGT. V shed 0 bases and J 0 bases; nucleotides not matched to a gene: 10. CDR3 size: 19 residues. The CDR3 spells CASSYSSGTGTSSTDTQYF. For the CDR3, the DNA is TGTGCCAGCAGTTACTCGAGCGGGACAGGGACTTCTAGCACAGATACGCAGTATTTT.

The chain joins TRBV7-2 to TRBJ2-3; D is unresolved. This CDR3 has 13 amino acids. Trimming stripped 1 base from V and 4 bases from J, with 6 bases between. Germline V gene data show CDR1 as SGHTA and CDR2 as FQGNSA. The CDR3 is CASSLDPADTQYF. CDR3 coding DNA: TGTGCCAGCAGCTTAGACCCAGCAGATACGCAGTATTTT. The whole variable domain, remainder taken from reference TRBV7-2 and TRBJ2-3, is GAGVSQSPSNKVTEKGKDVELRCDPISGHTALYWYRQSLGQGLEFLIYFQGNSAPDKSGLPSDRFSAERTGGSVSTLTIQRTQQEDSAVYLCASSLDPADTQYFGPGTRLTVL.

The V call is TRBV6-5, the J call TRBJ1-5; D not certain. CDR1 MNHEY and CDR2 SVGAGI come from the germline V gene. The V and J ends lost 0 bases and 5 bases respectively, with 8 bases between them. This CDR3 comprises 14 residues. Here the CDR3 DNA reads TGTGCCAGCAGTTACTCTCAGATCCATCAGCCCCAGCATTTT. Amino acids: CASSYSQIHQPQHF.

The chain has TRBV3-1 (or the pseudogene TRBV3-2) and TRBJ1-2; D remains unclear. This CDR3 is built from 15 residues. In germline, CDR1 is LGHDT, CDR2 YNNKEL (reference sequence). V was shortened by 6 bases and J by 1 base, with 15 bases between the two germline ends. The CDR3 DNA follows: TGTGCCAGCAGGGGTTGGGTGGGCGTTAACTATGGCTACACCTTC. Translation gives CASRGWVGVNYGYTF.

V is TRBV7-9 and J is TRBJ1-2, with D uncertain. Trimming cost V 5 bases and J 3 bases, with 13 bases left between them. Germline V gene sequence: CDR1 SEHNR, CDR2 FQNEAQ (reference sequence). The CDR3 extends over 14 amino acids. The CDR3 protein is CASSPISSYYGYTF. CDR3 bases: TGTGCCAGCAGCCCGATCAGCTCCTACTATGGCTACACCTTC.

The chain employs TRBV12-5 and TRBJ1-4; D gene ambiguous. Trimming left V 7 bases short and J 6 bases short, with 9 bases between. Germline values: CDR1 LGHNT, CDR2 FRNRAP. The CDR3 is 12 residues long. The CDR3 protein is CASAKEDEKLFF. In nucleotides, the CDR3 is TGTGCTAGTGCCAAGGAAGATGAAAAACTGTTTTTT.

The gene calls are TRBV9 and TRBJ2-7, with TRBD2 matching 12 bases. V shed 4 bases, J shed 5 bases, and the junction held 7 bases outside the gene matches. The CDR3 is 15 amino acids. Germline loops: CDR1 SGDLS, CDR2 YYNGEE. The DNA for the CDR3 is TGTGCCAGCAGCAACCTAGCGGGAGGGACCGACGAGCAGTACTTC. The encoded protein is CASSNLAGGTDEQYF.

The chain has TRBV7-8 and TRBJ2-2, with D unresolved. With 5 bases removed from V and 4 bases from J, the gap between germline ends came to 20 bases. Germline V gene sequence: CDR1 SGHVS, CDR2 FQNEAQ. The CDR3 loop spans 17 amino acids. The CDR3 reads CASSPQTSRSGTGELFF. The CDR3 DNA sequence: TGTGCCAGCAGCCCCCAAACGAGCCGGTCCGGCACCGGGGAGCTGTTTTTT.

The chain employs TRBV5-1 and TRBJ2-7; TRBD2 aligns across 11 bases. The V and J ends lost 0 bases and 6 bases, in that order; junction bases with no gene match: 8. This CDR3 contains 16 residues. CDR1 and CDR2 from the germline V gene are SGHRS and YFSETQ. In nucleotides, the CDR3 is TGCGCCAGCAGCTTGGGGGCTAGCGGGAGGTCGATCGAGCAGTACTTC. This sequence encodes CASSLGASGRSIEQYF.

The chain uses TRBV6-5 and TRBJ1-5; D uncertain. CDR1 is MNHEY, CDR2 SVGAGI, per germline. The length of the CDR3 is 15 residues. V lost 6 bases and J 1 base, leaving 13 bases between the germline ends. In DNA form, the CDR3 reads TGTGCCAGCAGGAGGGTTGCGGTCAGCAATCAGCCCCAGCATTTT. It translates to CASRRVAVSNQPQHF.

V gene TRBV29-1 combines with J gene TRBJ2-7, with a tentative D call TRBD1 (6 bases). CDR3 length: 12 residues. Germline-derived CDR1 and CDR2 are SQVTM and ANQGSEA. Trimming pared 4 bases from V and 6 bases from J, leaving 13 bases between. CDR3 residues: CSVAPQGSEQYF. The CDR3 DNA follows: TGCAGCGTTGCCCCGCAGGGGAGCGAGCAGTACTTC.

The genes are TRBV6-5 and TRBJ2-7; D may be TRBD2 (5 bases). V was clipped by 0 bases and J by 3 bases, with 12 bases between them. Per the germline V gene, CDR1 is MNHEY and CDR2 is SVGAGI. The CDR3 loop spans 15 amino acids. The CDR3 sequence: CASSYSGSLSYEQYF. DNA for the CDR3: TGTGCCAGCAGTTACTCGGGGAGTCTCAGCTACGAGCAGTACTTC.

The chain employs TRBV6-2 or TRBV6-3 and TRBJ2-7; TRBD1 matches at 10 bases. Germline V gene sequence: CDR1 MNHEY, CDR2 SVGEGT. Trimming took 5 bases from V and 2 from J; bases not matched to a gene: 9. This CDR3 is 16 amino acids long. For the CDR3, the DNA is TGTGCCAGCAGTATGGACAGGGGGGAAGGAACCTACGAGCAGTACTTC. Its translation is CASSMDRGEGTYEQYF.

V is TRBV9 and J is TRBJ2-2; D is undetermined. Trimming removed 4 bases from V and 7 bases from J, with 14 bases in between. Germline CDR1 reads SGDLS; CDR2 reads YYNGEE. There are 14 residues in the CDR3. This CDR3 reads CASSPLDPGGELFF. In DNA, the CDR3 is TGTGCCAGCAGCCCACTCGATCCCGGCGGGGAGCTGTTTTTT.

CDR3 DNA: TGTGCCAGCAGCTTATTGAGCGGGAGCTCCTACAATGAGCAGTTCTTC. This translates into CASSLLSGSSYNEQFF. V gene TRBV7-2 combines with J gene TRBJ2-1; 8 nucleotides align to TRBD2. The junction had 3 bases not matched to a gene; V was cut back by 2 bases and J by 0 bases. This CDR3 has 16 amino acids. The germline V gene encodes CDR1 SGHTA and CDR2 FQGNSA. Filled out from reference TRBV7-2 and TRBJ2-1, the complete variable domain reads GAGVSQSPSNKVTEKGKDVELRCDPISGHTALYWYRQSLGQGLEFLIYFQGNSAPDKSGLPSDRFSAERTGGSVSTLTIQRTQQEDSAVYLCASSLLSGSSYNEQFFGPGTRLTVL.

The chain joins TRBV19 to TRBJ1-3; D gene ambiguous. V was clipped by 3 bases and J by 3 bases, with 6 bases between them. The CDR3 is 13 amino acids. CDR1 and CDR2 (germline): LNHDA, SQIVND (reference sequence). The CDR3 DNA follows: TGTGCCAGTAGTATCCGGGATGGAAACACCATATATTTT. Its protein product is CASSIRDGNTIYF. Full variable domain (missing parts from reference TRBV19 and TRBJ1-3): DGGITQSPKYLFRKEGQNVTLSCEQNLNHDAMYWYRQDPGQGLRLIYYSQIVNDFQKGDIAEGYSVSREKKESFPLTVTSAQKNPTAFYLCASSIRDGNTIYFGEGSWLTVV.

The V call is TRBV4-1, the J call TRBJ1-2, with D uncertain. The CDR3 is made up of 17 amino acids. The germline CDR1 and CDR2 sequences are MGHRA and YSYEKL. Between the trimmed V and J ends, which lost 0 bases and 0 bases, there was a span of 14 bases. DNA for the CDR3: TGCGCCAGCAGCCAAGAAGATCATCCCCGGACTAACTATGGCTACACCTTC. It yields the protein CASSQEDHPRTNYGYTF.

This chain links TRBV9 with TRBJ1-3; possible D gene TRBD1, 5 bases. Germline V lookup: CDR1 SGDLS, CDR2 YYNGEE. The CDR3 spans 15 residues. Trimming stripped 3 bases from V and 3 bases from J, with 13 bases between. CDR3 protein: CASSASGGGGNTIYF. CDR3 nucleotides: TGTGCCAGCAGCGCCAGTGGCGGGGGTGGAAACACCATATATTTT.

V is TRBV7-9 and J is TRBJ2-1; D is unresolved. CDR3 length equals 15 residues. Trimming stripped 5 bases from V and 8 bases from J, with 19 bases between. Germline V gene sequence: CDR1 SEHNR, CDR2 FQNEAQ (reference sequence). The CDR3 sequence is CASSPNDGIVDEQFF. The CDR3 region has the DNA TGTGCCAGCAGCCCTAATGATGGTATCGTCGATGAGCAGTTCTTC.